Ten or more counts support the clone carrying this T cell receptor beta chain. RNA transcripts were the template for amplifying TCR beta CDR3 regions. The TCR CDR3 first-round RT-PCR relied on the HTBI primer set. TCRdb called the multiplex PCR reads again in MiXCR, with one record for every CDR3 protein. The profile shows around 540,000 distinct CDR3 sequences, approximately 44% of them singletons. The data originate from a study of T cells in Graves' hyperthyroidism and ophthalmopathy. The CDR3 totals 16 residues. Trimming at V came to 4 bases and at J to 5 bases, leaving 12 bases not matched to a gene. CDR1 SGHTA and CDR2 FQGNSA come from the germline V gene. It was uncontrolled infection, other autoimmune disease, pregnancy or lactation that excluded patients.

This rearrangement joins TRBV7-2 to TRBJ2-5; the match to TRBD1 covers 8 bases. Sample: peripheral blood or thyroid tissue (not recorded which). This TCR derives from a woman aged 18-29 years with Graves' hyperthyroidism. The CDR3 DNA reads as TGTGCCAGCAGCTCGATATCAGGGGGCGCGGGGGAGACCCAGTACTTC. This gives the protein CASSSISGGAGETQYF. Drawing the rest from reference TRBV7-2 and TRBJ2-5, the complete variable domain is GAGVSQSPSNKVTEKGKDVELRCDPISGHTALYWYRQSLGQGLEFLIYFQGNSAPDKSGLPSDRFSAERTGGSVSTLTIQRTQQEDSAVYLCASSSISGGAGETQYFGPGTRLLVL.